The subject of this entry is one TCR beta chain. In the original analysis: Amplification of reference gene primers provided the estimated nucleated cell counts. Only in-frame clones appear in the TCRdb table, and some are missing; sequencing was by immunoSEQ multiplex PCR. Clonal size and the V and J genes are those of that table, whereas D and trimming came from the DNA. This table holds 140,000 to 150,000 clones, more than 65% found once. The source of the sample is a study of blood T cell repertoires in COVID-19. Study in general: There were acute and convalescent COVID-19 samples, and they came from the United States, Italy and Spain. T cells, B-cell-depleted T cells, or PBMCs supplied cDNA or gDNA.

Germline CDR1 and CDR2: LGHDT and YNNKEL (reference sequence). The CDR3 is 14 residues long. V was cut by 0 bases and J by 8 bases, with 13 bases left in between. The chain has TRBV3-1 (or the pseudogene TRBV3-2) and TRBJ1-2; possible D gene TRBD1, 5 bases. The TCR comes from a man between 60 and 70 years old with acute or convalescent COVID-19. Sample: peripheral blood. CDR3 bases: TGTGCCAGCAGCCAAGATTCCCAGGGAGGCGGCTACACCTTC. It codes for CASSQDSQGGGYTF.